The TCR beta chain described here comes from a study of cytomegalovirus exposure and HLA in healthy donors. Researchers ran the PCR with 60 Vbeta and 13 Jbeta primers. Sequencing was performed with immunoSEQ multiplex PCR; in TCRdb, only in-frame clones are kept and a portion is missing. The data hold under 200,000 clones, with 80% observed a single time. Between the trimmed V and J ends, which lost 1 base and 3 bases, there was a span of 12 bases. Germline V gene sequence: CDR1 LGHNA, CDR2 YSLEER. The CDR3 consists of 15 residues. The origin of this receptor is a human donor in good health. The sample consisted of PBMCs. The chain links TRBV4-3 to TRBJ1-2, with D tentatively TRBD1 (6 bases). The CDR3 bases are TGCGCCAGCAGCCAAGGTCAGGGGTTTGACTATGGCTACACCTTC. Translated, it gives CASSQGQGFDYGYTF.